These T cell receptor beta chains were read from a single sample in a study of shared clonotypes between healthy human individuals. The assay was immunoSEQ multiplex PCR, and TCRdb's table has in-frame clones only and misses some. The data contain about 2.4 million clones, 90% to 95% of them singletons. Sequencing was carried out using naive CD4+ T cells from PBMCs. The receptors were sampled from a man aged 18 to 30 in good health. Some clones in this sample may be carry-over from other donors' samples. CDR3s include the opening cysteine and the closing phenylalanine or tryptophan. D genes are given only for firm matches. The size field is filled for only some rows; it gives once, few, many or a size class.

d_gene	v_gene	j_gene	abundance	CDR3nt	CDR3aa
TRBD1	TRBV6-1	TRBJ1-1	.	TGTGCCAGCAGCACGGGACAGGGAAGCACTGAAGCTTTCTTT	CASSTGQGSTEAFF
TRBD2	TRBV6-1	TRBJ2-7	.	TGTGCCAGCAGTGAAGGGACTAGTAGGCGACCTTACGAGCAGTACTTC	CASSEGTSRRPYEQYF
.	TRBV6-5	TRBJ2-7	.	TGTGCCAGCAGTCCGGGACGGCCAACCTACGAGCAGTACTTC	CASSPGRPTYEQYF
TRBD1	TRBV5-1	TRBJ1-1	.	TGCGCCAGCAGCCCCTTACCGGACAGGCGTGAAGCTTTCTTT	CASSPLPDRREAFF
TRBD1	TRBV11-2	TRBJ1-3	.	TGTGCCAGCAGCCAAAGGACAGGGACGTACACCATATATTTT	CASSQRTGTYTIYF
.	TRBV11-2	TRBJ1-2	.	TGTGCCAGCAGCTCCGGGCGCGGCTCGGGCTATGGCTACACCTTC	CASSSGRGSGYGYTF
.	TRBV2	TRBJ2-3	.	TGTGCCAGCAAGGATACAGATACGCAGTATTTT	CASKDTDTQYF
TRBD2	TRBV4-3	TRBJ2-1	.	TGCGCCAGCAGCCAAGATCAGGGCGGGAGGTCCTACAATGAGCAGTTCTTC	CASSQDQGGRSYNEQFF
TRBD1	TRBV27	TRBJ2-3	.	TGTGCCAGCAGTCCCTTGGGACAGGGGCTCACAGATACGCAGTATTTT	CASSPLGQGLTDTQYF
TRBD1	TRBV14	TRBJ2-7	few	TGTGCCAGCAGCCAAGCCGGGACAGGGAGCTACGAGCAGTACTTC	CASSQAGTGSYEQYF
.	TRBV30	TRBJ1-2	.	TGTGCCTGGAGTGTAACATCATTTAGCGGCTACACCTTC	CAWSVTSFSGYTF
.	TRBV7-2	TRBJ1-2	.	TGTGCCAGCAGCTTAAAGGGGAACTATGGCTACACCTTC	CASSLKGNYGYTF
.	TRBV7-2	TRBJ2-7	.	TGTGCCAGCAGCAAAAGCCCGGGAGTGGTATACGAGCAGTACTTC	CASSKSPGVVYEQYF
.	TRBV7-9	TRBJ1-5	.	TGTGCCAGCAGCGGTGCCTCAAGAGAGCCCCAGCATTTT	CASSGASREPQHF
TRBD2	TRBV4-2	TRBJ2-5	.	TGTGCCAGCAGCCAAGATAAGAGCGGGGGGAGCGGGGAGACCCAGTACTTC	CASSQDKSGGSGETQYF
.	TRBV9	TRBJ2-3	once	TGTGCCAGCAGCGGGCCAGGTCAGGCAGATACGCAGTATTTT	CASSGPGQADTQYF
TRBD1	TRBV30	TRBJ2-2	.	TGTGCCTGGGAAAGGGACAGGAACACCGGGGAGCTGTTTTTT	CAWERDRNTGELFF
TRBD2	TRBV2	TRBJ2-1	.	TGTGCCAGCAGTCCGACTAGCGGGAGGGCCAGTGAGCAGTTCTTC	CASSPTSGRASEQFF
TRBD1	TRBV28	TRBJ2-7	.	TGTGCCAGCAGTGAAAGGACAGGCCTTTACGAGCAGTACTTC	CASSERTGLYEQYF
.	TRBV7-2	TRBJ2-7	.	TGTGCCAGCAGCTCCACCCGGGCGGGCTACGAGCAGTACTTC	CASSSTRAGYEQYF